The present T cell receptor beta chain was sequenced within a study of blood T cell repertoires in COVID-19. Study-level background: Donors in the United States, Italy and Spain gave samples during acute or convalescent COVID-19. From T cells, B-cell-depleted T cells, or PBMCs came the material, which was cDNA or gDNA.

The CDR3 has 14 amino acids. With V trimmed by 6 bases and J by 1 base, 0 bases remained unmatched. CDR1 is LGHDT, CDR2 YNNKEL, per germline (reference sequence). Per the authors' pipeline: Amplification of reference gene primers was used by the study to estimate nucleated cell counts. Sequenced by immunoSEQ multiplex PCR; TCRdb stores in-frame clones only, minus some. V and J calls and clone size are copied from that table; D and trimming were computed from the DNA. The sample contains about 180,000 clones, about nine tenths of which appear only once. The gene calls are TRBV3-1 (or the pseudogene TRBV3-2) and TRBJ1-3, with 10 bases matching TRBD1. The receptor comes from a man between 65 and 79 years old with active or convalescent COVID-19. The sequencing sample was made of peripheral blood. CDR3 sequence (DNA): TGTGCCAGCAGGGACAGGGGGTCTGGAAACACCATATATTTT. Amino acids: CASRDRGSGNTIYF.